A selection of T cell receptor beta chains follows, all from one sample in a study of breast tumors, draining lymph nodes, adjacent tissues. TCRdb reanalysed the multiplex PCR reads using MiXCR and keeps one entry per CDR3 protein. There are some 140,000 distinct CDR3 sequences in the sample; more than 20% occur only once, and just over 2.5% lies in the top ten. What was sequenced was axillary lymph node tissue. The receptors shown here come from a female donor with breast cancer. Some clones in this sample may be carry-over from other donors' samples. The CDR3 runs from the conserved cysteine through the conserved F or W. Each record gives: D gene, J gene, clone size, V gene, CDR3 DNA, CDR3 protein. The D gene is left open where the match is weak. Only some rows state a clone size, as once, few, many or a class for expanded clones.

TRBD2 TRBJ2-1 NA TRBV25-1 TGTGCCAGCCAACTAGCGGGAGACTACAATGAGCAGTTCTTC CASQLAGDYNEQFF
TRBD1 TRBJ1-4 many TRBV20-1 TGCAGTGCAGAGACAGGGGATGGTGAAAAACTGTTTTTT CSAETGDGEKLFF
TRBD2 TRBJ2-3 many TRBV14 TGTGCCAGCAGCCAAGAAAGTACTAGCGGGGTCCAGGTGAGGGATTTT CASSQESTSGVQVRDF
NA TRBJ2-7 many TRBV14 TGTGCCAGGGCCTACGAGCAGTACTTC CARAYEQYF
NA TRBJ2-5 few TRBV7-9 TGTGCCAGCAGCCTCAGGTTTTGGCGGGCCCAGTACTTC CASSLRFWRAQYF
NA TRBJ2-1 many TRBV12-5 TGTGCTAGTGGTTTGCGTGAGGGCCTTACCTACAATGAGCAGTTCTTC CASGLREGLTYNEQFF
TRBD1 TRBJ1-5 many TRBV7-8 TGTGCCAGCAGCTTCGACAGGGGCGACCAGCCCCAGCATTTT CASSFDRGDQPQHF
NA TRBJ1-2 many TRBV10-3 TGTGCCATCAGTCGGACAGAAAACAACTATGGCTACACCTTC CAISRTENNYGYTF
NA TRBJ1-1 NA TRBV29-1 TGCAGCGTCCCACTCATGAACACTGAAGCTTTCTTT CSVPLMNTEAFF
TRBD1 TRBJ1-2 many TRBV7-8 TGTGCCAGCAGCCCGACAGGGAGGAGTGGCTACACCTTC CASSPTGRSGYTF
TRBD2 TRBJ2-1 many TRBV5-6 TGTGCCAGAGCAAAAGGGACTAGCCTGAATGAGCAGTTCTTC CARAKGTSLNEQFF
TRBD1 TRBJ2-3 many TRBV2 TGTGCCAGCAGGATTGGACAGGGCATAGATACGCAGTATTTT CASRIGQGIDTQYF
NA TRBJ1-4 few TRBV11-3 TGTGCCTCCAGCCAAGGAGGCGAAAAACTGTTTTTT CASSQGGEKLFF
NA TRBJ1-6 many TRBV27 TGTGCCAGCAGCCGGGGCTCCTATAATTCACCCCTCCACTTT CASSRGSYNSPLHF
NA TRBJ2-7 many TRBV7-9 TGTGCCAGCAGCGTTTCCTACGAGCAGTACTTC CASSVSYEQYF
TRBD2 TRBJ2-3 many TRBV12-3/TRBV12-4 TGTGCCACCGGGACTAGCGGGAGCACAGATACGCAGTATTTT CATGTSGSTDTQYF
NA TRBJ2-1 many TRBV20-1 TGCAGTGCTTCACAGGGGGGGTTCGGAAATGAGCAGTTCTTC CSASQGGFGNEQFF
NA TRBJ1-4 many TRBV6-1 TGTGCCAGCAGTGAAATGTTTGGGGCAACTAATGAAAAACTGTTTTTT CASSEMFGATNEKLFF
NA TRBJ1-6 many TRBV5-8 TGTGCCAGCAGCTTGGATAGCAGGGCGAATTCACCCCTCCACTTT CASSLDSRANSPLHF